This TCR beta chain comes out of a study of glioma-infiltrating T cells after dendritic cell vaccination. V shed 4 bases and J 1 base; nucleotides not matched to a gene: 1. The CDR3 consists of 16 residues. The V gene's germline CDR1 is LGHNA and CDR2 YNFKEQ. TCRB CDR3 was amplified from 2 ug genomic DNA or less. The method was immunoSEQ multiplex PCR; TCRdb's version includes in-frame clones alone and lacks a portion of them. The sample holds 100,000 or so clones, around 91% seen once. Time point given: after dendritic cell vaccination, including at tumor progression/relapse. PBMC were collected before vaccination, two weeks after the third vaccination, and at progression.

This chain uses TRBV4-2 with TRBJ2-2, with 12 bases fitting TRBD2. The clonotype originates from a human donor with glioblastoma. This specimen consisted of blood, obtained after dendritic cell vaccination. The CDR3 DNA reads TGTGCCAGCAGCCCGGGACTAGCGGGGAACACCGGGGAGCTGTTTTTT. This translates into CASSPGLAGNTGELFF.